This TCR beta chain was captured by sequencing in a study of cytomegalovirus exposure and HLA in healthy donors. Study-wide context: According to later analysis, the same platform produced the 130 or so validation and under 700 first-cohort repertoires. Study-level points and caveats: The study flagged fewer than 200 TCR beta chains as cytomegalovirus-associated.

To note about this clone: The antigen remains unidentified.

Trimming stripped 0 bases from V and 6 bases from J, with 5 bases between. The CDR3 has 13 amino acids. Germline CDR1 is MRHNA and CDR2 is SNTAGT. The donors were part of the roughly 120-subject validation cohort, which stood apart from the approximately 670-subject first cohort. Using immunoSEQ multiplex PCR, the repertoire was profiled, and TCRdb retains in-frame clones only, with some absent. Of 150,000 or so clones in the sample, about 86% were seen once. V and J are TRBV6-4 and TRBJ2-2; D ambiguous. The receptor's source is a human donor in good health. Material: PBMCs. The CDR3 protein is CASSDSSSGELFF. In DNA, the CDR3 is TGTGCCAGCAGTGACTCCAGTTCCGGGGAGCTGTTTTTT.